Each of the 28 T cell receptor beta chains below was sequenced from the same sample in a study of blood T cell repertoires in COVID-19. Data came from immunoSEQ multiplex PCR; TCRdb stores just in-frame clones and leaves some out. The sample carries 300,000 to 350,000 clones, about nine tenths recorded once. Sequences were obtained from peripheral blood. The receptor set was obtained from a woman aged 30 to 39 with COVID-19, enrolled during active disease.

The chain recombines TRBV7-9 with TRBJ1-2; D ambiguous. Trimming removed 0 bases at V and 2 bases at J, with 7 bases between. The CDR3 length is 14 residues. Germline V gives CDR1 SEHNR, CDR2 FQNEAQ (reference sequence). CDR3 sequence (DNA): TGTGCCAGCAGCTTAGCCCCAGTCAACTATGGCTACACCTTC. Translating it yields CASSLAPVNYGYTF.

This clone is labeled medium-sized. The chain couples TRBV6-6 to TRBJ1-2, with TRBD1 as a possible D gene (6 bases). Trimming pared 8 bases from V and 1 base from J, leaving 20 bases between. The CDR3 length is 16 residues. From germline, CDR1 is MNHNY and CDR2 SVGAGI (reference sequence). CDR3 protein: CASQQPGTPDNYGYTF. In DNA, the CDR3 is TGTGCCAGCCAACAACCCGGGACACCCGATAACTATGGCTACACCTTC.

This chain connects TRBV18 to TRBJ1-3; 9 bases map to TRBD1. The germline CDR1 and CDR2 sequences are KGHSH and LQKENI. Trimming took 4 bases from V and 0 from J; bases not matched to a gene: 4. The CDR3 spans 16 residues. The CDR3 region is CASSQPGQGSGNTIYF. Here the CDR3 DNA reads TGTGCCAGCTCACAACCGGGACAGGGCTCTGGAAACACCATATATTTT.

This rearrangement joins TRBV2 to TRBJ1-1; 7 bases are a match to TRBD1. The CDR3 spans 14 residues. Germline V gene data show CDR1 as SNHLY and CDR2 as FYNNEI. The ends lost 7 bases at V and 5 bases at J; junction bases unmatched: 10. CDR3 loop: CASNTDRAGTEAFF. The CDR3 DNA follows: TGTGCCAGCAATACAGACAGGGCTGGGACTGAAGCTTTCTTT.

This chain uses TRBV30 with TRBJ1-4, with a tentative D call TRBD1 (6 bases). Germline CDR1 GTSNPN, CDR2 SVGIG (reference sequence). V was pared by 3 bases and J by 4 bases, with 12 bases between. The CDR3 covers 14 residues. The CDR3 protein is CAWRGGAVNEKLFF. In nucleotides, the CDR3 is TGTGCCTGGAGAGGGGGGGCAGTTAATGAAAAACTGTTTTTT.

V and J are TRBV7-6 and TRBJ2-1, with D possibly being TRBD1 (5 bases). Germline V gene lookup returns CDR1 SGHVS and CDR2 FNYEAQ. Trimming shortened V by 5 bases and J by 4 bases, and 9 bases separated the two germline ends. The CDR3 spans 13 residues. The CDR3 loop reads CASSRQSYNEQFF. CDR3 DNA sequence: TGTGCCAGCAGCCGACAGTCTTACAATGAGCAGTTCTTC.

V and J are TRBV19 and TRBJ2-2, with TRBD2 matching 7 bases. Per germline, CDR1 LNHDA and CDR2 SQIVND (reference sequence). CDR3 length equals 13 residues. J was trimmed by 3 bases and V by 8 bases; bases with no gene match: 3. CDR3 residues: CASGRADTGELFF. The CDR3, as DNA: TGTGCCAGTGGGAGGGCCGACACCGGGGAGCTGTTTTTT.

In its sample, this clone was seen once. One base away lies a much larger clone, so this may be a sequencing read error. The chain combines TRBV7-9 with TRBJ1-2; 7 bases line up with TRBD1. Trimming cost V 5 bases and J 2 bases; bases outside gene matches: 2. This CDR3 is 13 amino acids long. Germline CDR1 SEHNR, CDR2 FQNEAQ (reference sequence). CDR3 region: CASSLQGNYGYTF. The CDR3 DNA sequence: TGTGCCAGCAGCCTACAGGGGAACTATGGCTACACCTTC.

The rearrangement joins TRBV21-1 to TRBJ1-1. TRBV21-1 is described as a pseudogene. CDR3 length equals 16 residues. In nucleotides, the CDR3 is TGTGCCAGCAGCAAAGCATCCCCCGTTATGAACACTGAAGCTTTCTTT. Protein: CASSKASPVMNTEAFF.

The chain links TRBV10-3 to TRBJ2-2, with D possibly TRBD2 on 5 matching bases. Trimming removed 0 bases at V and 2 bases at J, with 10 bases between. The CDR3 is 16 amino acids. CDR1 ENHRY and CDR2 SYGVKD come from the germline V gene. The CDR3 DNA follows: TGTGCCATCAGTGAGTCGGGAGTCTCCAACACCGGGGAGCTGTTTTTT. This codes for CAISESGVSNTGELFF.

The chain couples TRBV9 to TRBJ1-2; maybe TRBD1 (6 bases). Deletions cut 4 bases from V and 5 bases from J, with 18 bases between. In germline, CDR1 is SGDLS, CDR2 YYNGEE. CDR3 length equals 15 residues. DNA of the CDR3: TGTGCCAGCAGCCCCCGAAGGACAGATTTTTATGGCTACACCTTC. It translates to CASSPRRTDFYGYTF.

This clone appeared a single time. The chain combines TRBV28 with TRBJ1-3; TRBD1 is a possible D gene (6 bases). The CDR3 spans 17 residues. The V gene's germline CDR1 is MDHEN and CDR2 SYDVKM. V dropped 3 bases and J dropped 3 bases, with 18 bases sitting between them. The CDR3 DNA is TGTGCCAGCAGTTTCCAAGCCCACAGGGCTCGTGGAAACACCATATATTTT. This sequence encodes CASSFQAHRARGNTIYF.

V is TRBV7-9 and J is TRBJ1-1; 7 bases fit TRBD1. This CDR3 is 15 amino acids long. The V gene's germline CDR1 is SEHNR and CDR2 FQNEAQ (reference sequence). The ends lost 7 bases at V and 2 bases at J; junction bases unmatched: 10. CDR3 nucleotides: TGTGCCAGCACGCGCGACAGGGTAGGAAACACTGAAGCTTTCTTT. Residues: CASTRDRVGNTEAFF.

In DNA form, the CDR3 reads TGTGCCACCACGGGATCTAATGCGGAAAAACTGTTTTTT. As protein: CATTGSNAEKLFF. This rearrangement joins TRBV2 to TRBJ1-4; unclear D gene. The CDR3 has 13 amino acids. The ends were cut back, 10 bases at V and 8 bases at J, with 17 bases in the middle. Germline V CDR1 and CDR2: SNHLY, FYNNEI. Supplemented by reference TRBV2 and TRBJ1-4, the full variable domain reads EPEVTQTPSHQVTQMGQEVILRCVPISNHLYFYWYRQILGQKVEFLVSFYNNEISEKSEIFDDQFSVERPDGSNFTLKIRSTKLEDSAMYFCATTGSNAEKLFFGSGTQLSVL.

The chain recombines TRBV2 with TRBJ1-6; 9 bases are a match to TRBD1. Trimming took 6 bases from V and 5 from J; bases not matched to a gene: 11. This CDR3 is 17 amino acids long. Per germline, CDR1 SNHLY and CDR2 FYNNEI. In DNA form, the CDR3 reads TGTGCCAGCAGCGCCTTGGGACAGGGCTTGGATAATTCACCCCTCCACTTT. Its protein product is CASSALGQGLDNSPLHF.

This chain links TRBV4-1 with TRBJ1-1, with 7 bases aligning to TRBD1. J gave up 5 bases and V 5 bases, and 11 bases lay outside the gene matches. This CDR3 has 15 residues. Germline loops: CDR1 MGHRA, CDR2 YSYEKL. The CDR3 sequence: CASSGPGTDNTEAFF. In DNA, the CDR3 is TGCGCCAGCAGCGGACCCGGGACAGACAATACTGAAGCTTTCTTT.

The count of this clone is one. The DNA of the CDR3 is TGTGCCAGCAGCTTGACAGGGCAGGGAGACTATGGCTACACCTTC. Residues: CASSLTGQGDYGYTF. The chain has TRBV5-5 and TRBJ1-2; TRBD1 might be the D (6 bases). CDR1 is SGHKS and CDR2 is YYEKEE in the germline V gene (reference sequence). Trimming removed 1 base at V and 3 bases at J, with 13 bases between. This CDR3 is built from 15 residues.

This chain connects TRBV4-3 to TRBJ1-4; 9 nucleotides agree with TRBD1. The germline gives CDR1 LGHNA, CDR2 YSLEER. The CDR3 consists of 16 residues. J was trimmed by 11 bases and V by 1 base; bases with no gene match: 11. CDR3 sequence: CASSQVSGTGYGKLFF. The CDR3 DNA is TGCGCCAGCAGCCAAGTTTCCGGGACAGGGTATGGGAAACTGTTTTTT.

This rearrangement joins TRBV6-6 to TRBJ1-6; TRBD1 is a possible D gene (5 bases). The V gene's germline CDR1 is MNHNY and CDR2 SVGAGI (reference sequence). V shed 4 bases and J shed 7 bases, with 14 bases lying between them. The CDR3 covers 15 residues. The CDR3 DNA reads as TGTGCCAGCAGTTTACCCCCAGGGTGGAATTCACCCCTCCACTTT. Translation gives CASSLPPGWNSPLHF.

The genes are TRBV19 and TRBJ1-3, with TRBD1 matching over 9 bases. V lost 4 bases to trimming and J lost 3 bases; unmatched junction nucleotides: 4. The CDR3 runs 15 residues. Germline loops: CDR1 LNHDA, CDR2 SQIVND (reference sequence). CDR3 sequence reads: CASSTNRGHGNTIYF. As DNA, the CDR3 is TGTGCCAGTAGTACAAACAGGGGGCATGGAAACACCATATATTTT.

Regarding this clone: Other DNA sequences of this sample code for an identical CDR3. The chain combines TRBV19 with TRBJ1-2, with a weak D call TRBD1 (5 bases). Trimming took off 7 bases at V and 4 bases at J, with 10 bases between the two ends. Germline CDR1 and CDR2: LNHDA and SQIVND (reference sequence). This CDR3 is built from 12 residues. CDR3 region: CASTRGVYGYTF. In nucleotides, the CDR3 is TGTGCCAGTACTCGGGGGGTCTATGGCTACACCTTC.

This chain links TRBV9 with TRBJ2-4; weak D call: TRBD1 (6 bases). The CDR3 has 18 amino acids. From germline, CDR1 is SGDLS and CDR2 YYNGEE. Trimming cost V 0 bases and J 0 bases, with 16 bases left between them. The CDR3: CASSVASGQPLAKNIQYF. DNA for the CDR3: TGTGCCAGCAGCGTAGCATCCGGACAGCCGCTAGCCAAAAACATTCAGTACTTC.

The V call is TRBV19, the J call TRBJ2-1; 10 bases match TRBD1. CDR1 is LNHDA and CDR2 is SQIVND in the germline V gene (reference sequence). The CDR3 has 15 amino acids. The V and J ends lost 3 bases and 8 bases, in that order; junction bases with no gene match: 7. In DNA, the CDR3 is TGTGCCAGTAGTATTAGTGGACAGGGGGGCTATGAGCAGTTCTTC. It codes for CASSISGQGGYEQFF.

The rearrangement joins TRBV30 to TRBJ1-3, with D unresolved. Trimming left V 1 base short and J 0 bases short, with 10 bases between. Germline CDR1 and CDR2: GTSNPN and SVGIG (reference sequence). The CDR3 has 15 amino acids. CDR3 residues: CAWSAITGSGNTIYF. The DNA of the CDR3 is TGTGCCTGGAGTGCGATAACCGGCTCTGGAAACACCATATATTTT.

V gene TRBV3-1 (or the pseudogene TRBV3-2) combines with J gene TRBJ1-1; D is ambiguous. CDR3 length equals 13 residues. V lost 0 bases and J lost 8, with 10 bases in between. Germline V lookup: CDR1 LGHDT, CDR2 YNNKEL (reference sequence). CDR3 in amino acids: CASSQEPLAEAFF. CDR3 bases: TGTGCCAGCAGCCAAGAACCTCTGGCCGAAGCTTTCTTT.

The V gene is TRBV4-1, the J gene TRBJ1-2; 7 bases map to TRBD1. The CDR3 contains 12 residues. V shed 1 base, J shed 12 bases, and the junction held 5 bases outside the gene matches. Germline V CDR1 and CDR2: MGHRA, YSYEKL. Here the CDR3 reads CASSQVGGANTF. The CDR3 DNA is TGCGCCAGCAGCCAAGTAGGGGGCGCCAACACCTTC.

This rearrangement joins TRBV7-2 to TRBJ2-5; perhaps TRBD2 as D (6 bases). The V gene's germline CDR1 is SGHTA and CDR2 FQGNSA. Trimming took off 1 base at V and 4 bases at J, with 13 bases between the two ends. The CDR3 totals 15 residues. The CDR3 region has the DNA TGTGCCAGCAGCTTAGATGGGGGGTTGTCAGAGACCCAGTACTTC. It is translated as CASSLDGGLSETQYF.

CDR3 nucleotide sequence: TGCGCCAGCAGCTTGTCAGGCGTTGAAGCTTTCTTT. This translates into CASSLSGVEAFF. V gene TRBV5-1 combines with J gene TRBJ1-1; D remains ambiguous. The V gene lost 1 base and the J gene lost 7 bases, with 8 bases spanning the gap. The CDR3 is 12 amino acids. Germline CDR1 SGHRS, CDR2 YFSETQ.